This TCR beta chain was captured in a study of blood T cells in healthy people across ages. Germline V gene lookup returns CDR1 SGHRS and CDR2 YFSETQ. This CDR3 comprises 15 residues. The authors ran a second PCR of about 6 to 11 cycles using a sample-barcoded 5' primer and a J-beta primer mix. TCRdb fed the 5' RACE reads into MiXCR, producing one record per CDR3 protein. The sample comprises around 1,000,000 distinct CDR3 sequences, 25% of which are singletons, and 0.75% rests with the top ten. The sample also formed part of further work on T cells of mothers and their children.

The specimen was blood. The clonotype originates from a girl under 10 years old in good health. The chain joins TRBV5-1 to TRBJ2-5; TRBD2 might be the D (5 bases). The J call may be mistaken, given a closer DNA end match to TRBJ2-1. The DNA for the CDR3 is TGCGCCAGCAGCTTCATGGACTTTCGGCGGGATGAGCAGTTCTTC. Translating it yields CASSFMDFRRDEQFF.